What follows are 21 T cell receptor beta chains derived from one specimen sequenced in a study of T cell responses to AZD1222 COVID-19 vaccine. Only in-frame clones appear in the TCRdb table, and some are missing; sequencing was by immunoSEQ multiplex PCR. The table lists more than 85,000 clones, approximately 90% of them singletons. The sequencing here drew on peripheral blood, taken on day 0 of AZD1222 vaccination. Receptors originate from an adult in good health.

J is TRBJ2-1 and V is TRBV29-1; TRBD2 is a possible D gene (5 bases). The V end was cut by 4 bases, the J end by 10 bases, with 17 bases between. The CDR3 consists of 13 residues. Germline lookup yields CDR1 SQVTM and CDR2 ANQGSEA. The CDR3 bases are TGCAGCGTTGTGCTGCAGAGCGGTTTGGAGCAGTTCTTC. It translates to CSVVLQSGLEQFF.

J is TRBJ2-1 and V is TRBV30; TRBD1 is a possible D gene (5 bases). CDR3 length equals 13 residues. Germline V CDR1 and CDR2: GTSNPN, SVGIG (reference sequence). Trimming removed 6 bases at V and 8 bases at J, with 17 bases between. CDR3 sequence (DNA): TGTGCCTGCCTGGCCCGCCAGGGTCATGAGCAGTTCTTC. Translation gives CACLARQGHEQFF.

The rearrangement links TRBV18 to TRBJ2-7; 7 bases are shared with TRBD2. Germline V gene lookup returns CDR1 KGHSH and CDR2 LQKENI. Trimming removed 3 bases from V and 2 bases from J; junction bases left unmatched: 1. The CDR3 extends over 13 amino acids. The CDR3 loop reads CASSPGLTYEQYF. The CDR3 nucleotides are TGTGCCAGCTCACCGGGACTAACCTACGAGCAGTACTTC.

The V and J genes are TRBV5-1 and TRBJ2-2; no clear D gene. The CDR3 runs to 14 residues. Germline CDR1 is SGHRS and CDR2 is YFSETQ. With 0 bases removed from V and 5 bases from J, the gap between germline ends came to 8 bases. CDR3 sequence (DNA): TGCGCCAGCAGCTTGGCCGGGCAGACCGGGGAGCTGTTTTTT. Its translation is CASSLAGQTGELFF. Together with reference TRBV5-1 and TRBJ2-2, the CDR3 gives the full variable domain: KAGVTQTPRYLIKTRGQQVTLSCSPISGHRSVSWYQQTPGQGLQFLFEYFSETQRNKGNFPGRFSGRQFSNSRSEMNVSTLELGDSALYLCASSLAGQTGELFFGEGSRLTVL.

V is TRBV28 and J is TRBJ2-7; unclear D gene. CDR1 is MDHEN, CDR2 SYDVKM, per germline. This CDR3 is 14 amino acids long. Trimming removed 3 bases at V and 3 bases at J, with 12 bases between. CDR3 in amino acids: CASSLAGSVYEQYF. The CDR3 DNA follows: TGTGCCAGCAGTTTGGCAGGCAGTGTCTACGAGCAGTACTTC.

As to this clone: At one end, the junction sequence differs from germline, possibly due to a read error. The V call is TRBV30, the J call TRBJ1-1; possible D gene TRBD1, 5 bases. The CDR3 is made up of 15 amino acids. Germline V CDR1 and CDR2: GTSNPN, SVGIG (reference sequence). CDR3 coding DNA: TGTGCCTGGAGCCGGGAGGGGCCGCTGAAAACTGAAGCTTTCTTT. This sequence encodes CAWSREGPLKTEAFF. Filled out from reference TRBV30 and TRBJ1-1, the complete variable domain reads SQTIHQWPATLVQPVGSPLSLECTVEGTSNPNLYWYRQAAGRGLQLLFYSVGIGQISSEVPQNLSASRPQDRQFILSSKKLLLSDSGFYLCAWSREGPLKTEAFFGQGTRLTVV.

The genes are TRBV15 and TRBJ2-3, with 9 bases matching TRBD1. This CDR3 region has 15 residues. The V and J ends lost 3 bases and 3 bases, in that order; junction bases with no gene match: 4. The germline V gene has CDR1 LNHNV and CDR2 YYDKDF (reference sequence). CDR3 coding DNA: TGTGCCACCAGCAGGGACAGGGGTTGGACAGATACGCAGTATTTT. It encodes CATSRDRGWTDTQYF.

The V gene is TRBV11-2, the J gene TRBJ2-3; 11 bases are shared with TRBD2. From germline, CDR1 is SGHAT and CDR2 FQNNGV. J gave up 5 bases and V 8 bases, and 6 bases lay outside the gene matches. CDR3 length: 14 amino acids. This CDR3 reads CASRPGLAGDTQYF. The DNA for the CDR3 is TGTGCCAGCCGACCCGGACTAGCGGGAGATACGCAGTATTTT.

The chain links TRBV19 to TRBJ2-7; D ambiguous. CDR3 length: 12 residues. Germline assignment: CDR1 LNHDA and CDR2 SQIVND (reference sequence). V gave up 11 bases and J gave up 3 bases, with 14 bases separating them. The DNA for the CDR3 is TGTGCCCTGACTGGTCCGAACTACGAGCAGTACTTC. Translating it yields CALTGPNYEQYF. The entire variable domain, with the rest obtained from reference TRBV19 and TRBJ2-7, is as follows: DGGITQSPKYLFRKEGQNVTLSCEQNLNHDAMYWYRQDPGQGLRLIYYSQIVNDFQKGDIAEGYSVSREKKESFPLTVTSAQKNPTAFYLCALTGPNYEQYFGPGTRLTVT.

V usage is TRBV3-1 (or the pseudogene TRBV3-2) and J usage is TRBJ1-2; D is uncertain. This CDR3 is 14 amino acids long. Germline loops: CDR1 LGHDT, CDR2 YNNKEL (reference sequence). The ends were cut back, 1 base at V and 4 bases at J, with 10 bases in the middle. CDR3 amino acids: CASSQGRAGYGYTF. The CDR3 DNA is TGTGCCAGCAGCCAAGGGCGAGCAGGCTATGGCTACACCTTC.

The chain recombines TRBV28 with TRBJ2-1; 12 nucleotides line up with TRBD2. There are 15 residues in the CDR3. CDR1 is MDHEN, CDR2 SYDVKM, per germline. Trimming cost V 3 bases and J 8 bases; bases outside gene matches: 5. The CDR3 reads CASSFRTSGIYEQFF. CDR3 nucleotide sequence: TGTGCCAGCAGTTTTCGGACTAGCGGGATCTATGAGCAGTTCTTC.

The V gene is TRBV28, the J gene TRBJ1-4, with a possible D match to TRBD1 (5 bases). CDR1 MDHEN and CDR2 SYDVKM come from the germline V gene. The CDR3 totals 16 residues. V was pared by 3 bases and J by 1 base, with 12 bases between. For the CDR3, the DNA is TGTGCCAGCAGTTTTGGGGCAGCAGGAACTAATGAAAAACTGTTTTTT. Translation gives CASSFGAAGTNEKLFF.

The chain carries TRBV27 and TRBJ2-3; D is perhaps TRBD2 (6 bases). CDR3 length equals 13 residues. CDR1 MNHEY and CDR2 SMNVEV come from the germline V gene (reference sequence). V was cut by 5 bases and J by 5 bases, with 11 bases left in between. This chain's CDR3 is CASSHPGVDTQYF. For the CDR3, the DNA is TGTGCCAGCAGTCACCCGGGGGTAGATACGCAGTATTTT.

The chain couples TRBV27 to TRBJ2-2; 8 positions agree with TRBD1. CDR3 length: 13 residues. Germline lookup yields CDR1 MNHEY and CDR2 SMNVEV (reference sequence). V was clipped by 6 bases and J by 8 bases; unmatched bases: 5. The CDR3 region has the DNA TGTGCCAGCAGAGACAGGGGTTCTGGGGAGCTGTTTTTT. Residues: CASRDRGSGELFF.

The chain joins TRBV2 to TRBJ1-5, with TRBD1 matching over 7 bases. CDR3 length: 14 residues. Trimming cost V 7 bases and J 2 bases; bases outside gene matches: 5. Germline V gives CDR1 SNHLY, CDR2 FYNNEI. In nucleotides, the CDR3 is TGTGCCAGCAACCCCACAGGGGGCAATCAGCCCCAGCATTTT. It yields the protein CASNPTGGNQPQHF.

The CDR3 protein is CASSPSGTSGREGTGELFF. The CDR3, as DNA: TGTGCCAGCAGTCCGTCCGGGACTAGCGGGAGGGAGGGCACCGGGGAGCTGTTTTTT. The rearrangement joins TRBV6-2 or TRBV6-3 to TRBJ2-2; TRBD2 matches at 16 bases. Germline lookup yields CDR1 MNHEY and CDR2 SVGEGT. The CDR3 length is 19 residues. V lost 5 bases to trimming and J lost 4 bases; unmatched junction nucleotides: 10.

The V and J genes are TRBV7-8 and TRBJ2-1, with TRBD2 as a possible D gene (6 bases). The germline V gene has CDR1 SGHVS and CDR2 FQNEAQ. The CDR3 is 17 amino acids. V dropped 5 bases and J dropped 0 bases, with 17 bases sitting between them. CDR3 region: CASSPRSSGSSYNEQFF. The CDR3 coding sequence is TGTGCCAGCAGCCCCAGGAGTAGCGGAAGCTCCTACAATGAGCAGTTCTTC.

This chain uses TRBV27 with TRBJ1-3; D not resolved. V was clipped by 6 bases and J by 0 bases, with 3 bases between them. The CDR3 totals 12 residues. Germline-derived CDR1 and CDR2 are MNHEY and SMNVEV (reference sequence). CDR3 nucleotide sequence: TGTGCCAGCAGGAGCTCTGGAAACACCATATATTTT. Translating gives CASRSSGNTIYF.

The gene calls are TRBV5-1 and TRBJ2-3; D remains ambiguous. V lost 7 bases to trimming and J lost 3 bases, with 12 bases between them. This CDR3 has 13 amino acids. Germline V gene lookup returns CDR1 SGHRS and CDR2 YFSETQ. DNA for the CDR3: TGCGCCAGCCGACCGGATATTACAGATACGCAGTATTTT. Protein: CASRPDITDTQYF.

In nucleotides, the CDR3 is TGTGCCAGCAGCTTATTAGGGGTGGAGACCCAGTACTTC. Its translation: CASSLLGVETQYF. V usage is TRBV7-2 and J usage is TRBJ2-5; weak D call: TRBD1 (5 bases). This CDR3 comprises 13 residues. V was shortened by 2 bases and J by 5 bases, with 9 bases between the two germline ends. Germline V lookup: CDR1 SGHTA, CDR2 FQGNSA.

J is TRBJ1-5 and V is TRBV27; 9 bases fit TRBD1. Germline trimming cut 6 bases from V and 3 bases from J; bases unmatched to any gene: 18. The length of the CDR3 is 19 residues. Germline CDR1 reads MNHEY; CDR2 reads SMNVEV (reference sequence). The CDR3 DNA is TGTGCCAGCAGCACCTCCGGGACAGGGACAGAATTCTACAATCAGCCCCAGCATTTT. Translating it yields CASSTSGTGTEFYNQPQHF.